Listed here are 17 T cell receptor beta chains from one sample, sequenced in a study of radiotherapy plus CTLA-4 blockade in lung cancer. The data were produced by immunoSEQ multiplex PCR, yet TCRdb's version contains in-frame clones alone and is incomplete. Seen here are some 78,000 clones, around 86% observed once, and the top ten hold about 2%. The specimen comprised peripheral blood, sampled from a patient treated with radiotherapy plus ipilimumab. All receptors come from a human donor with non-small cell lung cancer who had a partial response to radiotherapy plus ipilimumab.

This rearrangement joins TRBV11-3 to TRBJ2-1; D is undetermined. Germline CDR1 and CDR2: SGHNT and YENEEA. The CDR3 is 13 residues long. Trimming pared 1 base from V and 5 bases from J, leaving 6 bases between. The CDR3 region has the DNA TGTGCCAGCAGCTTAGTCTCTAACAATGAGCAGTTCTTC. This translates into CASSLVSNNEQFF.

The rearrangement joins TRBV6-1 to TRBJ1-5, with 8 bases fitting TRBD1. Germline CDR1 and CDR2: MNHNS and SASEGT. V lost 2 bases, J lost 4 bases, and 1 base stayed unmatched. The CDR3 totals 14 residues. This chain's CDR3 is CASSERQGNQPQHF. The CDR3 coding sequence is TGTGCCAGCAGTGAAAGACAGGGGAATCAGCCCCAGCATTTT.

This sequence joins TRBV11-2 and TRBJ1-6; a weak D match, TRBD1 (5 bases). Deletions cut 6 bases from V and 8 bases from J, with 14 bases between. This CDR3 comprises 14 residues. Germline assignment: CDR1 SGHAT and CDR2 FQNNGV. The CDR3 DNA reads as TGTGCCAGCAGTTTGGACGGAGGGGATTCACCCCTCCACTTT. It specifies CASSLDGGDSPLHF.

The rearrangement links TRBV18 to TRBJ2-1, with a weak D call TRBD1 (5 bases). Germline values: CDR1 KGHSH, CDR2 LQKENI. This CDR3 contains 13 residues. V shed 6 bases and J shed 6 bases, with 12 bases lying between them. CDR3 sequence reads: CASSPGPGNEQFF. The CDR3 nucleotides are TGTGCCAGCTCCCCAGGGCCCGGCAATGAGCAGTTCTTC. The full variable domain, rest sourced from reference TRBV18 and TRBJ2-1, is NAGVMQNPRHLVRRRGQEARLRCSPMKGHSHVYWYRQLPEEGLKFMVYLQKENIIDESGMPKERFSAEFPKEGPSILRIQQVVRGDSAAYFCASSPGPGNEQFFGPGTRLTVL.

The V call is TRBV19, the J call TRBJ2-1; 7 bases align to TRBD1. This CDR3 contains 14 residues. The V and J ends lost 9 bases and 6 bases, in that order; junction bases with no gene match: 11. Germline V gene lookup returns CDR1 LNHDA and CDR2 SQIVND (reference sequence). CDR3 protein: CASNNLDRVNEQFF. CDR3 bases: TGTGCCAGCAACAATTTAGACAGGGTCAATGAGCAGTTCTTC.

This clone was seen a few times. J is TRBJ1-3 and V is TRBV18; 7 bases fit TRBD1. Germline CDR1 and CDR2: KGHSH and LQKENI. Trimming cost V 2 bases and J 1 base; bases outside gene matches: 5. This CDR3 spans 16 amino acids. CDR3 coding DNA: TGTGCCAGCTCACCAGACAACAGGGGTTCTGGAAACACCATATATTTT. Residues: CASSPDNRGSGNTIYF.

The chain joins TRBV28 to TRBJ1-6; D is undetermined. Germline CDR1 is MDHEN and CDR2 is SYDVKM. The CDR3 has 15 residues. Between the trimmed V and J ends, which lost 4 bases and 1 base, there was a span of 8 bases. Here the CDR3 DNA reads TGTGCCAGCAGTTCTGGAGGGTCCTATAATTCACCCCTCCACTTT. It encodes CASSSGGSYNSPLHF.

The chain recombines TRBV6-1 with TRBJ2-1; 8 nucleotides align to TRBD1. Germline V gene lookup returns CDR1 MNHNS and CDR2 SASEGT. The V gene end was trimmed by 5 bases and the J gene end by 0 bases; junction bases not matched to a gene: 3. The CDR3 has 15 residues. The CDR3: CASSIDRGSYNEQFF. Here the CDR3 DNA reads TGTGCCAGCAGTATCGACAGGGGCTCCTACAATGAGCAGTTCTTC.

The chain combines TRBV6-1 with TRBJ2-2; 10 positions agree with TRBD1. The CDR3 spans 15 residues. Germline CDR1 reads MNHNS; CDR2 reads SASEGT. J lost 6 bases, V lost 0 bases, and 1 base had no gene match. The CDR3: CASSEAGTGAGELFF. The DNA for the CDR3 is TGTGCCAGCAGTGAAGCGGGGACAGGGGCCGGGGAGCTGTTTTTT.

The chain joins TRBV7-2 to TRBJ2-3, with 10 bases aligning to TRBD2. CDR3 size: 15 residues. J gave up 2 bases and V 6 bases, and 5 bases lay outside the gene matches. Germline V gene data show CDR1 as SGHTA and CDR2 as FQGNSA. The CDR3 reads CASRKAGGPTDTQYF. DNA for the CDR3: TGTGCCAGCAGGAAAGCGGGAGGGCCCACAGATACGCAGTATTTT. Looking up the rest from reference TRBV7-2 and TRBJ2-3 gives the full variable domain: GAGVSQSPSNKVTEKGKDVELRCDPISGHTALYWYRQSLGQGLEFLIYFQGNSAPDKSGLPSDRFSAERTGGSVSTLTIQRTQQEDSAVYLCASRKAGGPTDTQYFGPGTRLTVL.

The chain uses TRBV18 and TRBJ2-2; maybe TRBD2 (5 bases). The V gene's germline CDR1 is KGHSH and CDR2 LQKENI. CDR3 length equals 14 residues. Trimming removed 3 bases at V and 2 bases at J, with 7 bases between. CDR3 sequence (DNA): TGTGCCAGCTCACCTCGGGGAAACACCGGGGAGCTGTTTTTT. It encodes CASSPRGNTGELFF.

The gene calls are TRBV5-1 and TRBJ1-6; D ambiguous. V gave up 1 base and J gave up 5 bases, with 10 bases separating them. Germline lookup yields CDR1 SGHRS and CDR2 YFSETQ. This CDR3 has 15 residues. CDR3: CASSLSQANNSPLHF. Written as DNA, the CDR3 is TGCGCCAGCAGCTTGTCCCAGGCCAATAATTCACCCCTCCACTTT. The entire variable domain, with the rest obtained from reference TRBV5-1 and TRBJ1-6, is as follows: KAGVTQTPRYLIKTRGQQVTLSCSPISGHRSVSWYQQTPGQGLQFLFEYFSETQRNKGNFPGRFSGRQFSNSRSEMNVSTLELGDSALYLCASSLSQANNSPLHFGNGTRLTVT.

J is TRBJ2-7 and V is TRBV5-1; 7 nucleotides line up with TRBD1. Germline CDR1 and CDR2: SGHRS and YFSETQ. Trimming at V came to 5 bases and at J to 2 bases, leaving 7 bases not matched to a gene. The CDR3 is 14 amino acids. The CDR3 here is CASSPQGVTYEQYF. The CDR3 bases are TGCGCCAGCAGTCCCCAGGGGGTAACCTACGAGCAGTACTTC.

The genes are TRBV5-4 and TRBJ1-1, with TRBD1 matching over 7 bases. The junction had 10 bases not matched to a gene; V was cut back by 7 bases and J by 4 bases. This CDR3 is 14 amino acids long. Per germline, CDR1 SGHNT and CDR2 YYREEE (reference sequence). The CDR3 nucleotides are TGTGCCAGCCCCCGACAGGGAGTCGGCACTGAAGCTTTCTTT. This sequence encodes CASPRQGVGTEAFF.

This chain links TRBV7-9 with TRBJ2-3, with 15 bases lining up with TRBD2. Germline assignment: CDR1 SEHNR and CDR2 FQNEAQ (reference sequence). V lost 6 bases and J lost 8; bases outside the gene matches: 9. CDR3 length equals 16 residues. In DNA form, the CDR3 reads TGTGCCAGCAGTTACACGGGACTAGCGGGAGGTGCTACGCAGTATTTT. Translation: CASSYTGLAGGATQYF.

The CDR3 reads CASSQRQGTDTQYF. The CDR3 DNA follows: TGTGCCAGCAGCCAAAGACAGGGCACAGATACGCAGTATTTT. The J gene is TRBJ2-3, the V gene TRBV7-6; maybe TRBD1 (6 bases). The CDR3 extends over 14 amino acids. The V end was cut by 5 bases, the J end by 1 base, with 10 bases between. Looked up from germline, CDR1 is SGHVS and CDR2 is FNYEAQ. The full variable domain, with the rest looked up from reference TRBV7-6 and TRBJ2-3, is GAGVSQSPRYKVTKRGQDVALRCDPISGHVSLYWYRQALGQGPEFLTYFNYEAQQDKSGLPNDRFSAERPEGSISTLTIQRTEQRDSAMYRCASSQRQGTDTQYFGPGTRLTVL.

This clone occurred once. The V call is TRBV2, the J call TRBJ1-2; 7 bases fit TRBD1. The CDR3 is 13 residues long. CDR1 is SNHLY, CDR2 FYNNEI, per germline. Trimming took 10 bases from V and 3 from J; bases not matched to a gene: 8. In nucleotides, the CDR3 is TGTGCCACCAAACAGGGGATTTACTATGGCTACACCTTC. Residues: CATKQGIYYGYTF.